The 25 T cell receptor beta chains below come from one sample, sequenced in a study of post-analysis software for immune sequencing data. For these TCRs, the target antigens are not known. Prepared TCR beta cDNA libraries contained unique molecular identifiers. Each CDR3 protein gets one entry after TCRdb re-called the PCR reads with MiXCR. The table records about 770,000 distinct CDR3 sequences, about 45% of them present only once. Overall study findings and caveats: Patients had higher frequencies than controls of five or six TRBV segments, including TRBV5-6, TRBV5-1 and TRBV20-1.

The sequenced material came from blood. Receptor source: a girl between 5 and 17 years old with multiple sclerosis.

This clonotype was counted only a few times. V is TRBV20-1 and J is TRBJ2-1; maybe TRBD1 (5 bases). CDR1 is DFQATT and CDR2 is SNEGSKA in the germline V gene (reference sequence). Between the trimmed V and J ends, which lost 0 bases and 8 bases, there was a span of 23 bases. The length of the CDR3 is 17 residues. The CDR3 DNA follows: TGCAGTGCTAGAGATGAGACTCAGGGTTTGTTCCGTTATGAGCAGTTCTTC. Translating it yields CSARDETQGLFRYEQFF.

This clonotype turned up a few times. This chain uses TRBV20-1 with TRBJ2-1; 11 nucleotides align to TRBD2. Per the germline V gene, CDR1 is DFQATT and CDR2 is SNEGSKA (reference sequence). The CDR3 extends over 15 amino acids. Unmatched junction bases numbered 8, after V lost 3 bases and J lost 7 bases. The DNA of the CDR3 is TGCAGTGCTAGTAAGACTAGCGGGATGGTAAATGAGCAGTTCTTC. Protein: CSASKTSGMVNEQFF.

This clonotype was detected a few times. The V gene is TRBV7-9, the J gene TRBJ2-7, with no clear D. The CDR3 has 16 amino acids. Germline assignment: CDR1 SEHNR and CDR2 FQNEAQ (reference sequence). V lost 4 bases and J lost 3, with 19 bases in between. CDR3 residues: CASSSTQAGPFYEQYF. CDR3 nucleotide sequence: TGTGCCAGCAGCTCCACCCAGGCAGGCCCTTTCTACGAGCAGTACTTC.

The CDR3 DNA is TGCAGTGCTAGAGATCGGGCGGAGGGCACAGATACGCAGTATTTT. Its protein product is CSARDRAEGTDTQYF. The chain couples TRBV20-1 to TRBJ2-3, with D maybe TRBD2 (5 bases). Germline lookup yields CDR1 DFQATT and CDR2 SNEGSKA (reference sequence). CDR3 length: 15 residues. Trimming stripped 0 bases from V and 1 base from J, with 11 bases between.

The chain recombines TRBV12-2 with TRBJ1-5; the table's D call of TRBD1 was not tested on the DNA. TRBV12-2 is listed as a pseudogene. This CDR3 is built from 17 residues. The CDR3 loop is CASHFPGGDRERQPQHF. As DNA, the CDR3 is TGTGCAAGTCATTTTCCCGGAGGGGACAGAGAAAGGCAGCCCCAGCATTTT.

This clonotype has only a few counts. The rearrangement links TRBV7-2 to TRBJ2-7; the D gene is possibly TRBD1 (6 bases). The CDR3 consists of 14 residues. The ends were cut back, 1 base at V and 6 bases at J, with 13 bases in the middle. Germline V gene sequence: CDR1 SGHTA, CDR2 FQGNSA. In DNA form, the CDR3 reads TGTGCCAGCAGCTTAGGGGGCAGGGGTGGCGAGCAGTACTTC. Translation gives CASSLGGRGGEQYF.

CDR3 residues: CASSYLGVSGRETQYF. Written as DNA, the CDR3 is TGTGCCAGCAGTTATTTGGGGGTTTCGGGTAGAGAGACCCAGTACTTC. The rearrangement uses TRBV6-5 and TRBJ2-5; TRBD1 or TRBD2 may be the D gene (5 bases each). Trimming shortened V by 3 bases and J by 4 bases, and 18 bases separated the two germline ends. Germline CDR1 reads MNHEY; CDR2 reads SVGAGI. The CDR3 spans 16 residues.

The gene calls are TRBV20-1 and TRBJ2-5, with 13 nucleotides matching TRBD2. This CDR3 region has 14 residues. Germline trimming cut 5 bases from V and 5 bases from J; bases unmatched to any gene: 5. Germline V gene lookup returns CDR1 DFQATT and CDR2 SNEGSKA (reference sequence). In nucleotides, the CDR3 is TGCAGTGCTCCGACTAGCGGGGGGTCGGAGACCCAGTACTTC. As protein: CSAPTSGGSETQYF.

This clonotype was found a few times. The CDR3 region has the DNA TGCGCCAGCAGCGGATTGACTAGCGGCAGCACAGATACGCAGTATTTT. It yields the protein CASSGLTSGSTDTQYF. The chain uses TRBV5-1 and TRBJ2-3; TRBD2 aligns across 9 bases. This CDR3 is 16 amino acids long. From germline, CDR1 is SGHRS and CDR2 YFSETQ. V shed 4 bases, J shed 0 bases, and the junction held 6 bases outside the gene matches.

The gene calls are TRBV4-2 and TRBJ1-4; perhaps TRBD1 as D (6 bases). Germline CDR1 reads LGHNA; CDR2 reads YNFKEQ. V gave up 2 bases and J gave up 4 bases, with 14 bases separating them. The CDR3 covers 16 residues. The DNA for the CDR3 is TGTGCCAGCAGCCAAAGCAGGGGCAGCCTTAATGAAAAACTGTTTTTT. Its translation is CASSQSRGSLNEKLFF.

This clonotype occurred a few times. The chain links TRBV20-1 to TRBJ2-1; 14 nucleotides align to TRBD2. CDR3 length: 15 amino acids. The germline V gene encodes CDR1 DFQATT and CDR2 SNEGSKA (reference sequence). The junction had 8 bases not matched to a gene; V was cut back by 6 bases and J by 7 bases. The CDR3 protein is CSATGLAGAGNEQFF. The DNA of the CDR3 is TGCAGTGCGACGGGACTAGCGGGAGCAGGGAATGAGCAGTTCTTC.

The chain joins TRBV4-3 to TRBJ2-1, with D perhaps being TRBD1 or TRBD2 (6 bases each). Trimming removed 1 base at V and 7 bases at J, with 20 bases between. CDR1 is LGHNA, CDR2 YSLEER, per germline. The CDR3 is made up of 17 amino acids. The CDR3 loop reads CASSQGLGRGARNEQFF. In nucleotides, the CDR3 is TGCGCCAGCAGCCAAGGGTTAGGTAGGGGGGCGCGGAATGAGCAGTTCTTC.

V is TRBV27 and J is TRBJ2-3; possible D gene TRBD2, 6 bases. Trimming removed 4 bases from V and 0 bases from J, with 11 bases in between. The CDR3 has 15 amino acids. Germline lookup yields CDR1 MNHEY and CDR2 SMNVEV (reference sequence). The CDR3 region is CASSSASGSTDTQYF. CDR3 nucleotides: TGTGCCAGCAGTTCAGCGAGCGGGAGCACAGATACGCAGTATTTT.

The rearrangement uses TRBV7-2 and TRBJ2-7; 7 bases are shared with TRBD1. The junction had 3 bases not matched to a gene; V was cut back by 1 base and J by 0 bases. The CDR3 loop spans 15 amino acids. Germline loops: CDR1 SGHTA, CDR2 FQGNSA. CDR3 region: CASSLETGTSYEQYF. CDR3 in DNA: TGTGCCAGCAGCTTAGAGACAGGGACCTCCTACGAGCAGTACTTC.

This clonotype was seen more than once but under ten times. CDR3 DNA: TGTGCCACCAGCAGAGATTCGGCGACAGGGTATATCGGCTACACCTTC. Its protein is CATSRDSATGYIGYTF. The chain recombines TRBV15 with TRBJ1-2; 7 bases match TRBD1. Germline loops: CDR1 LNHNV, CDR2 YYDKDF (reference sequence). V shed 0 bases and J 8 bases; nucleotides not matched to a gene: 12. There are 16 residues in the CDR3.

The genes are TRBV20-1 and TRBJ2-5; tentatively, D is TRBD1 or TRBD2 (5 bases each). V gave up 2 bases and J gave up 3 bases, with 16 bases separating them. Germline values: CDR1 DFQATT, CDR2 SNEGSKA (reference sequence). This CDR3 has 15 residues. This chain's CDR3 is CSARRYGQGEETQYF. CDR3 coding DNA: TGCAGTGCTAGAAGATATGGGCAGGGAGAAGAGACCCAGTACTTC.

The rearrangement joins TRBV28 to TRBJ1-1, with D tentatively TRBD1 (6 bases). Germline-derived CDR1 and CDR2 are MDHEN and SYDVKM. The CDR3 covers 13 residues. The V end was cut by 3 bases, the J end by 8 bases, with 13 bases between. The CDR3 DNA reads as TGTGCCAGCAGTTTTAGAGACAGGCGCGAAGCTTTCTTT. It codes for CASSFRDRREAFF.

The chain joins TRBV7-2 to TRBJ2-1; D is possibly TRBD2 (5 bases). The CDR3 contains 12 residues. V was shortened by 0 bases and J by 12 bases, with 9 bases between the two germline ends. Germline assignment: CDR1 SGHTA and CDR2 FQGNSA. The CDR3, as DNA: TGTGCCAGCAGCTTAGCGCAGAGGGTGCAGTTCTTC. Its translation: CASSLAQRVQFF.

The rearrangement joins TRBV20-1 to TRBJ2-5; 10 nucleotides align to TRBD1. The DNA end lines up better with TRBJ2-7; the J call may be wrong. The CDR3 covers 13 residues. From germline, CDR1 is DFQATT and CDR2 SNEGSKA (reference sequence). This CDR3 reads CSAAGTGDYEQYF. In DNA form, the CDR3 reads TGCAGTGCTGCCGGGACAGGGGACTACGAGCAGTACTTC.

This chain uses TRBV15 with TRBJ2-3, with D uncertain. The length of the CDR3 is 15 residues. The germline CDR1 and CDR2 sequences are LNHNV and YYDKDF (reference sequence). V was pared by 0 bases and J by 6 bases, with 13 bases between. CDR3: CATSRDRSSWDTQYF. CDR3 in DNA: TGTGCCACCAGCAGAGATCGCTCGAGCTGGGATACGCAGTATTTT. Using reference TRBV15 and TRBJ2-3 for the parts outside the CDR3, the full variable domain is DAMVIQNPRYQVTQFGKPVTLSCSQTLNHNVMYWYQQKSSQAPKLLFHYYDKDFNNEADTPDNFQSRRPNTSFCFLDIRSPGLGDTAMYLCATSRDRSSWDTQYFGPGTRLTVL.

In its sample, this clonotype was seen a few times. This sequence joins TRBV27 and TRBJ2-1; D might be TRBD2 (6 bases). V lost 2 bases, J lost 2 bases, and 13 bases lay in between. Germline-derived CDR1 and CDR2 are MNHEY and SMNVEV (reference sequence). This CDR3 spans 16 amino acids. Written as DNA, the CDR3 is TGTGCCAGCAGTTTACGGTCGGGGAGGACCTACAATGAGCAGTTCTTC. The encoded protein is CASSLRSGRTYNEQFF.

The rearrangement links TRBV6-5 to TRBJ1-1; 8 positions agree with TRBD1. The CDR3 length is 14 residues. CDR1 is MNHEY, CDR2 SVGAGI, per germline. J gave up 3 bases and V 6 bases, and 6 bases lay outside the gene matches. This CDR3 reads CASRQTDRDTEAFF. In DNA, the CDR3 is TGTGCCAGCAGACAAACGGACAGGGACACTGAAGCTTTCTTT.

J is TRBJ2-1 and V is TRBV7-9; D is possibly TRBD2 (5 bases). V was shortened by 4 bases and J by 7 bases, with 14 bases between the two germline ends. CDR3 length equals 14 residues. The germline CDR1 and CDR2 sequences are SEHNR and FQNEAQ (reference sequence). Here the CDR3 reads CASSWELEPNEQFF. In DNA form, the CDR3 reads TGTGCCAGCAGCTGGGAACTAGAGCCTAATGAGCAGTTCTTC.

The chain uses TRBV14 and TRBJ2-5; D unclear. Germline V lookup: CDR1 SGHDN, CDR2 FVKESK. Trimming removed 1 base from V and 3 bases from J, with 6 bases in between. The CDR3 extends over 13 amino acids. The CDR3 region is CASSQASEETQYF. CDR3 DNA: TGTGCCAGCAGCCAAGCGAGCGAAGAGACCCAGTACTTC.

This clonotype was seen only a few times. The chain uses TRBV12-3 or TRBV12-4 and TRBJ2-1; a weak D match, TRBD2 (6 bases). The CDR3 loop spans 16 amino acids. V was clipped by 6 bases and J by 5 bases, with 20 bases between them. The CDR3 coding sequence is TGTGCCAGCAGCCCAAGGGCGGGAATGCGCGACAATGAGCAGTTCTTC. Amino acids: CASSPRAGMRDNEQFF.